This T cell receptor (beta chain) was sequenced for a study of tumor-infiltrating lymphocytes in primary liver carcinoma. In the study overall: Patients were both men and women, whose ages ran from 30 to 69 years. The number of productive TCRbeta reads per sample ranged from roughly 3.65 to 7.5 million and was similar across tissue types.

Study-wide results and limits: Tumor region pairs showed greater overlap than either tumor-adjacent or tumor-blood pairs did.

Researchers drew blood RNA from unsorted whole blood and extracted germline DNA as well. HBV chronically infected the treatment-naive patients. This clonotype was counted many times. The antigen is unknown. The template, 500 ng total RNA, yielded TCR beta cDNA made with a constant-region primer. The TCR beta library was amplified through three nested multiplex PCR rounds in a modified ARM-PCR procedure. TCRdb reanalysed the multiplex PCR reads using MiXCR and keeps one entry per CDR3 protein. Seen here are 300,000 to 400,000 distinct CDR3 sequences, 65% observed once, and the top ten hold roughly 6%. The TCR sequence derives from a middle-aged man with primary liver carcinoma and hepatitis B virus infection. Sequencing was done on a sample of peripheral blood.

CDR3 amino acids: CASSPGPPYEQYF. Written as DNA, the CDR3 is TGTGCCAGCAGTCCGGGACCACCCTACGAGCAGTACTTC. The chain employs TRBV6-6 and TRBJ2-7; D possibly uses TRBD1 or TRBD2 (5 bases each). V was clipped by 5 bases and J by 2 bases, with 10 bases between them. This CDR3 comprises 13 residues. Germline CDR1 MNHNY, CDR2 SVGAGI (reference sequence).